This T cell receptor beta chain was sequenced for a study of blood T cell repertoires in COVID-19. The overall study: Spain, Italy and the United States supplied samples that represented acute and convalescent COVID-19. In each case, the material was cDNA or gDNA derived from T cells, B-cell-depleted T cells, or PBMCs.

Authors' data handling: From reference gene primer amplification, estimates of nucleated cell counts were derived. This table comes from immunoSEQ multiplex PCR, and its TCRdb copy is limited to in-frame clones, with some not included. V, J and clone size are taken as reported in that table, and D and trimming were inferred from the DNA itself. The sample lists about 250,000 clones; 88% were seen once. Contact with a PCR-confirmed or clinician-diagnosed COVID-19 case occurred within 2 weeks of entry. Trimming removed 0 bases from V and 1 base from J; junction bases left unmatched: 5. The CDR3 loop spans 16 amino acids. Germline V CDR1 and CDR2: MNHEY, SVGAGI.

Source material: PBMCs or T cells enriched from blood (not recorded which). The chain is built from TRBV6-5 and TRBJ2-7; 8 nucleotides agree with TRBD2. The receptor was isolated from a woman between 40 and 55 years old who had been exposed to COVID-19. In nucleotides, the CDR3 is TGTGCCAGCAGTTACTCCCCTAGCGGGTTATCCTACGAGCAGTACTTC. Translation: CASSYSPSGLSYEQYF.